Presented here are 19 T cell receptor beta chains from one specimen sequenced in a study of blood T cells in healthy people across ages. Using a J-beta primer mix together with a sample-barcoded 5' primer, a second PCR was run for roughly 7 to 11 cycles. One entry per CDR3 protein, called by TCRdb with MiXCR from the 5' RACE reads. The sample comprises about 1.7 million distinct CDR3 sequences, about 28% of which are singletons, and approximately 7.7% rests with the top ten. The sample taken for sequencing was blood. The receptor source for this set is a young woman in good health.

This chain links TRBV4-3 with TRBJ2-1, with a tentative D call TRBD2 (5 bases). The germline V and J ends were trimmed by 0 bases and 9 bases, with 12 bases remaining between them. Germline CDR1 reads LGHNA; CDR2 reads YSLEER. The CDR3 totals 14 residues. CDR3 sequence (DNA): TGCGCCAGCAGCCAAGATCTAGCCTCCCCTGAGCAGTTCTTC. This codes for CASSQDLASPEQFF.

This clonotype was observed many times. V usage is TRBV5-1 and J usage is TRBJ2-7; weak D call: TRBD2 (6 bases). The CDR3 has 14 residues. The V end was cut by 4 bases, the J end by 2 bases, with 13 bases between. The germline V gene encodes CDR1 SGHRS and CDR2 YFSETQ. CDR3 protein: CASSLGGVTYEQYF. The CDR3, as DNA: TGCGCCAGCAGCCTAGGCGGGGTAACCTACGAGCAGTACTTC.

This clonotype was counted between two and nine times. V gene TRBV6-6 combines with J gene TRBJ1-5, with D possibly TRBD1 on 5 matching bases. Germline lookup yields CDR1 MNHNY and CDR2 SVGAGI (reference sequence). The CDR3 sequence is 14 residues long. Deletions cut 6 bases from V and 0 bases from J, with 9 bases between. The CDR3 region is CASRRDSSNQPQHF. The CDR3 DNA sequence: TGTGCCAGCAGACGAGACAGTAGCAATCAGCCCCAGCATTTT.

This clonotype was detected only a few times. A read error may produce the germline difference seen at one junction end. The J gene is TRBJ2-7, the V gene TRBV10-3, with D unclear. This CDR3 region has 14 residues. Per germline, CDR1 ENHRY and CDR2 SYGVKD. In DNA form, the CDR3 reads TGTGCCGTCAGTCAAGCGTCACGAAGGGACGAGCAGTACTTC. Translation: CAVSQASRRDEQYF.

There are a few counts of this clonotype. The genes are TRBV15 and TRBJ2-3; no clear D gene. Germline-derived CDR1 and CDR2 are LNHNV and YYDKDF (reference sequence). V dropped 5 bases and J dropped 0 bases, with 12 bases sitting between them. This CDR3 spans 15 amino acids. The CDR3: CATSLDDSSTDTQYF. The CDR3 DNA sequence: TGTGCCACCAGCCTGGACGACTCTAGCACAGATACGCAGTATTTT.

This clonotype occurred many times. V gene TRBV28 combines with J gene TRBJ2-7; 10 bases map to TRBD1. Trimming took 5 bases from V and 0 from J; bases not matched to a gene: 7. Germline V gives CDR1 MDHEN, CDR2 SYDVKM. The CDR3 extends over 16 amino acids. The CDR3: CASSPWGQGSSYEQYF. In nucleotides, the CDR3 is TGTGCCAGCAGTCCCTGGGGACAGGGGAGCTCCTACGAGCAGTACTTC. Full variable domain (outside the CDR3, taken from reference TRBV28 and TRBJ2-7): DVKVTQSSRYLVKRTGEKVFLECVQDMDHENMFWYRQDPGLGLRLIYFSYDVKMKEKGDIPEGYSVSREKKERFSLILESASTNQTSMYLCASSPWGQGSSYEQYFGPGTRLTVT.

This chain joins TRBV20-1 and TRBJ2-7; D unclear. This CDR3 region has 12 residues. CDR1 is DFQATT and CDR2 is SNEGSKA in the germline V gene (reference sequence). Trimming cost V 5 bases and J 8 bases, with 16 bases left between them. The CDR3 loop reads CSALMDGYKQYF. The DNA for the CDR3 is TGCAGTGCTCTCATGGACGGATACAAGCAGTACTTC.

Only a few counts were recorded for this clonotype. The gene calls are TRBV28 and TRBJ2-7, with 11 nucleotides matching TRBD1. From germline, CDR1 is MDHEN and CDR2 SYDVKM. CDR3 size: 15 residues. V lost 4 bases, J lost 2 bases, and 4 bases stayed unmatched. CDR3 coding DNA: TGTGCCAGCAGTTGGGGGACAGGGGGAGCCTACGAGCAGTACTTC. Protein sequence: CASSWGTGGAYEQYF.

This clonotype showed up just a few times. The rearrangement joins TRBV6-2 or TRBV6-3 to TRBJ1-1; 7 positions match TRBD1. Germline CDR1 and CDR2: MNHEY and SVGEGT. The J segment lost 5 bases and the V segment lost 6 bases, leaving 9 bases of the junction unmatched. The CDR3 spans 14 residues. The CDR3 here is CASRPVTGETEAFF. The CDR3 DNA sequence: TGTGCCAGCAGACCCGTCACAGGGGAGACTGAAGCTTTCTTT.

This chain joins TRBV12-3 or TRBV12-4 and TRBJ1-6; D is ambiguous. The CDR3 is 13 residues long. V lost 6 bases and J 10 bases, leaving 13 bases between the germline ends. CDR3 DNA sequence: TGTGCCAGCAGGGTCCAATCGTACTCACCCCTCCACTTT. It encodes CASRVQSYSPLHF.

The chain uses TRBV7-9 and TRBJ2-7; 11 nucleotides align to TRBD2. V lost 5 bases to trimming and J lost 6 bases; unmatched junction nucleotides: 15. Germline CDR1 is SEHNR and CDR2 is FQNEAQ (reference sequence). This CDR3 is built from 17 residues. This CDR3 reads CASSQTFGGLAAGEQYF. The CDR3, as DNA: TGTGCCAGCAGCCAAACATTCGGGGGACTAGCGGCAGGCGAGCAGTACTTC.

This clonotype was counted many times. This chain links TRBV12-3 or TRBV12-4 with TRBJ2-7, with TRBD1 matching over 8 bases. The CDR3 has 14 residues. The V segment lost 5 bases and the J segment 5 bases; nucleotides outside the gene matches: 8. CDR3 loop: CASSPTGAGNEQYF. CDR3 DNA: TGTGCCAGCAGTCCGACAGGGGCGGGAAACGAGCAGTACTTC.

This clonotype has a handful of counts. The chain couples TRBV6-5 to TRBJ2-7; TRBD2 aligns across 13 bases. With 2 bases clipped from V and 5 bases from J, the junction kept 3 bases outside the gene matches. Germline values: CDR1 MNHEY, CDR2 SVGAGI. There are 15 residues in the CDR3. CDR3 nucleotide sequence: TGTGCCAGCAGTTACAGGACTAGCGGGAGCGACGAGCAGTACTTC. Amino acid sequence: CASSYRTSGSDEQYF.

Points on this clonotype: The junction departs from germline at one end; a sequencing error may be responsible. This chain links TRBV5-1 with TRBJ2-6; either TRBD1 or TRBD2 may fit D (5 bases each). The CDR3 is 15 residues long. CDR1 and CDR2 from the germline V gene are SGHRS and YFSETQ. The CDR3 region is CASSLGGSGANVRTF. The CDR3 region has the DNA TGCGCCAGCAGCCTCGGCGGGTCTGGGGCCAACGTCCGGACTTTC.

In its sample, this clonotype was seen a few times. The junction does not match germline at one end; this may be a read error. The gene calls are TRBV12-3 or TRBV12-4 and TRBJ2-4; 7 bases agree with TRBD2. This CDR3 has 14 residues. The CDR3 reads CASRHGRDPYEQDF. CDR3 sequence (DNA): TGTGCCAGCAGACATGGGAGGGACCCCTACGAGCAGGACTTC.

This chain connects TRBV5-1 to TRBJ1-2, with 7 bases that match TRBD1. The V and J ends lost 4 bases and 4 bases, in that order; junction bases with no gene match: 10. The CDR3 runs 15 residues. Germline CDR1 is SGHRS and CDR2 is YFSETQ. CDR3 loop: CASSVNDRVLYGYTF. The CDR3 bases are TGCGCCAGCAGCGTGAACGACAGGGTTCTCTATGGCTACACCTTC. The full variable domain, rest sourced from reference TRBV5-1 and TRBJ1-2, is KAGVTQTPRYLIKTRGQQVTLSCSPISGHRSVSWYQQTPGQGLQFLFEYFSETQRNKGNFPGRFSGRQFSNSRSEMNVSTLELGDSALYLCASSVNDRVLYGYTFGSGTRLTVV.

Notes on this clonotype: A read error is possible here, since a much larger clone lies one base away. The chain uses TRBV12-3 or TRBV12-4 and TRBJ2-7; 8 nucleotides match TRBD2. This CDR3 contains 16 residues. The V segment lost 6 bases and the J segment 4 bases; nucleotides outside the gene matches: 14. This chain's CDR3 is CASREAGGGSRYEQYF. CDR3 sequence (DNA): TGTGCCAGCAGGGAGGCGGGGGGCGGGAGTAGGTACGAGCAGTACTTC.

In its sample, this clonotype was seen a few times. The CDR3 nucleotides read TGTGCCAGCAGCCCGGACAGGTCGAGGACCCAGCATTTT. Translation: CASSPDRSRTQHF. The genes are TRBV7-8 and TRBJ1-5, with 7 bases identical to TRBD1. CDR3 length equals 13 residues. Trimming at V came to 5 bases and at J to 11 bases, leaving 9 bases not matched to a gene. Germline values: CDR1 SGHVS, CDR2 FQNEAQ.

At least ten counts were recorded for this clonotype. A much larger clone lies a single base off, so this may be a read error. The chain recombines TRBV12-3 or TRBV12-4 with TRBJ2-3, with 8 bases aligning to TRBD2. The CDR3 is 15 amino acids. The CDR3 here is CASSLVLAGTDTQYF. The DNA for the CDR3 is TGTGCCAGCAGCTTAGTACTAGCGGGCACAGATACGCAGTATTTT.